The sequence of this T cell receptor beta chain was determined in a study of cytomegalovirus exposure and HLA in healthy donors. As for the study in general: Earlier, some 170 million T cells were analyzed, and 90 million to 140 million unique TCR beta sequences were found among them.

Study conclusions and caveats: Productive rates of about 87% or about 30% were seen for most TCR beta V segments in an earlier analysis.

With regard to this clone: The antigen is unknown.

Germline V gives CDR1 MNHNY, CDR2 SVGAGI (reference sequence). There are 13 residues in the CDR3. The V and J ends lost 5 bases and 0 bases respectively, with 5 bases between them. The PCR was carried out with 60 Vbeta primers and 13 Jbeta primers. Generated by immunoSEQ multiplex PCR, the TCRdb table keeps only in-frame clones and is missing some. Among around 150,000 clones, about 70% were seen once, and the ten largest hold around 1.9%. This TCR was recovered from a woman aged 40 to 50 in good health and CMV-seronegative. Material for sequencing was PBMCs. The V and J genes are TRBV6-6 and TRBJ1-3; no firm D call. The CDR3 loop reads CASSQSSGNTIYF. The CDR3 DNA follows: TGTGCCAGCAGTCAATCCTCTGGAAACACCATATATTTT.